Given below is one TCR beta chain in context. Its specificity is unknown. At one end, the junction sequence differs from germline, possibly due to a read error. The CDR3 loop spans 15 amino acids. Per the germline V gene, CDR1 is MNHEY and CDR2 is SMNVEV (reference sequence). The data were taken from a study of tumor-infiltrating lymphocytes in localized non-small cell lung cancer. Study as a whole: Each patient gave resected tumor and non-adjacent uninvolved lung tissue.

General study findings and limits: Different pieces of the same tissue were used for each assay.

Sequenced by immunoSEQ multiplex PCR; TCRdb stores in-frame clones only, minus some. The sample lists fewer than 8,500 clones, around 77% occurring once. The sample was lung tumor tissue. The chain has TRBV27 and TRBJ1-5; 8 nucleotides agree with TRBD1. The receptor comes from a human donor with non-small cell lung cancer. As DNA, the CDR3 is TGTGCCAGCAGTCTATCAGGGGGCCGGACTCAGCCCCAGCATTTT. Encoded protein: CASSLSGGRTQPQHF.